This TCR beta chain originates from a study of cytomegalovirus exposure and HLA in healthy donors. For the study at large: Researchers previously reported finding about 110 million unique TCR beta sequences from 150 million to 200 million T cells. HLA-typed donors were the source of about 85 million unique TCRs held in an early data release.

Primers included in the PCR were 60 Vbeta and 13 Jbeta primers. The repertoire was sequenced with immunoSEQ multiplex PCR; TCRdb's copy has only in-frame clones and lacks some. In the table there are 150,000 to 200,000 clones, 70% to 80% of which are singletons. Study-level findings and limits: A later examination showed that TCR association rates differed by HLA locus, with DRB1 most and HLA-C fewest. Rare TCR sequences predominated, though certain public TCRs were found in many donors.

Germline V gene lookup returns CDR1 MNHEY and CDR2 SVGAGI. This CDR3 spans 13 amino acids. V was trimmed by 3 bases and J by 8 bases, leaving 12 bases between them. A note on this clone: Its antigen is unknown.

This sequence originates from a man aged 40-50 years in good health and CMV-seronegative. Material: PBMCs. The V call is TRBV6-5, the J call TRBJ2-3, with D possibly matching TRBD2 (6 bases). The CDR3 reads CASSYGGPGTQYF. The CDR3 DNA is TGTGCCAGCAGTTATGGAGGGCCCGGTACGCAGTATTTT.